This is a list of T cell receptor beta chains from one sample in a study of blood T cell repertoires in COVID-19. Sequencing used immunoSEQ multiplex PCR; TCRdb keeps in-frame clones, though not all of them. Seen here are about 250,000 clones, roughly four fifths observed once, and the top ten hold about 4.5%. The specimen sequenced was peripheral blood. These receptors were taken from a woman in her 70s with acute or convalescent COVID-19. Each CDR3 is given with its conserved first and last residue. A D gene is named only where the DNA matches it firmly. The size of a clone is reported for some rows only, either as once, few or many, or as a class for expanded clones.

TRBJ1-2	TRBD1	TRBV9	.	CASSASTGVYGYTF	TGTGCCAGCAGCGCCTCGACAGGGGTCTATGGCTACACCTTC
TRBJ2-2	.	TRBV10-1	few	CASSESSTGELFF	TGCGCCAGCAGTGAGTCGAGCACCGGGGAGCTGTTTTTT
TRBJ1-1	.	TRBV18	few	CASSLKAPIPTEAFF	TGTGCCAGCTCACTCAAAGCCCCGATACCCACTGAAGCTTTCTTT
TRBJ2-2	TRBD1	TRBV19	.	CASTTDRGTGELFF	TGTGCCAGTACCACAGACAGGGGCACCGGGGAGCTGTTTTTT
TRBJ2-7	TRBD2	TRBV7-9	.	CASSPGTSSYEQYF	TGTGCCAGCAGCCCCGGGACTAGCTCCTACGAGCAGTACTTC
TRBJ1-2	TRBD1	TRBV5-4	.	CASSLEQGNYGYTF	TGTGCCAGCAGCTTGGAACAGGGGAACTATGGCTACACCTTC
TRBJ1-1	.	TRBV7-2	.	CASSLAAQGGRTEAFF	TGTGCCAGCAGCTTAGCCGCGCAGGGCGGTCGGACTGAAGCTTTCTTT
TRBJ2-7	.	TRBV19	.	CASSSGSPYEQYF	TGTGCCAGTAGTTCCGGGAGCCCCTACGAGCAGTACTTC
TRBJ1-3	.	TRBV10-3	.	CAIRAMGGRGNTIYF	TGTGCCATCAGGGCGATGGGGGGACGTGGAAACACCATATATTTT
TRBJ2-7	TRBD1	TRBV18	few	CASSPRNTGTETYEQYF	TGTGCCAGCTCACCACGAAACACCGGGACAGAAACCTACGAGCAGTACTTC
TRBJ2-5	.	TRBV5-1	.	CASSLTLQETQYF	TGCGCCAGCAGCCTGACTCTCCAAGAGACCCAGTACTTC
TRBJ2-7	TRBD2	TRBV27	once	CASSPPTTSLENEQYF	TGTGCCAGCAGTCCCCCTACGACTAGCTTGGAGAACGAGCAGTACTTC
TRBJ1-1	TRBD1	TRBV19	.	CASSTSGQGAEAFF	TGTGCCAGTAGTACTTCTGGACAGGGGGCTGAAGCTTTCTTT
TRBJ2-1	.	TRBV12-5	.	CASGFNNEQFF	TGTGCTAGTGGTTTCAACAATGAGCAGTTCTTC
TRBJ2-3	TRBD2	TRBV7-2	.	CASSPGLVRDTQYF	TGTGCCAGCAGCCCCGGACTAGTAAGAGATACGCAGTATTTT
TRBJ1-5	.	TRBV18	.	CASSPGTRNSNQPQHF	TGTGCCAGCTCACCAGGGACACGAAATAGCAATCAGCCCCAGCATTTT
TRBJ1-2	.	TRBV24-1	.	CATKFGEAYTF	TGTGCCACCAAATTCGGGGAAGCCTACACCTTC
TRBJ1-1	TRBD1	TRBV3-1/TRBV3-2	.	CASSRGQGDTEAFF	TGTGCCAGCAGCCGAGGACAGGGGGACACTGAAGCTTTCTTT
TRBJ1-1	.	TRBV4-3	few	CASSQGGGTYNTEAFF	TGCGCCAGCAGCCAAGGGGGGGGGACGTATAACACTGAAGCTTTCTTT
TRBJ2-5	TRBD1	TRBV19	.	CASSLATGTFFGTQYF	TGTGCCAGTAGCCTCGCGACAGGGACCTTCTTTGGAACCCAGTACTTC
TRBJ1-6	.	TRBV30	few	CAWSGGLSFGPLHF	TGTGCCTGGAGTGGCGGCCTATCCTTCGGACCCCTCCACTTT
TRBJ2-7	TRBD2	TRBV7-2	.	CASSLQTGGSYEQYF	TGTGCCAGCAGCTTACAAACGGGGGGCTCCTACGAGCAGTACTTC
TRBJ1-4	.	TRBV7-2	.	CASSLRAIRTNEKLFF	TGTGCCAGCAGCTTAAGAGCTATCCGGACTAATGAAAAACTGTTTTTT
TRBJ1-2	.	TRBV20-1	.	CSARAGYGYTF	TGCAGTGCTAGAGCGGGCTATGGCTACACCTTC
TRBJ1-1	.	TRBV6-6	.	CASSPQEGRPGDTEAFF	TGTGCCAGCAGTCCCCAGGAAGGGCGACCCGGGGACACTGAAGCTTTCTTT